This section outlines one T cell receptor (beta chain) sequence together with its context. The data were taken from a study of blood T cell repertoires in COVID-19. Study summary: COVID-19 samples, acute and convalescent, were from the United States, Italy and Spain. The analysed material was cDNA or gDNA that came from T cells, B-cell-depleted T cells, or PBMCs.

Sequencing was performed with immunoSEQ multiplex PCR; in TCRdb, only in-frame clones are kept and a portion is missing. The table shows some 190,000 clones, with roughly three quarters occurring only once. There are 17 residues in the CDR3. Trimming left V 5 bases short and J 5 bases short, with 25 bases between. Germline V gene sequence: CDR1 MNHNY, CDR2 SVGAGI (reference sequence). The sequence was collected from a man aged 60 to 75 who had been exposed to COVID-19. The chain combines TRBV6-6 with TRBJ2-7, with TRBD2 as a possible D gene (6 bases). Sample: PBMCs or T cells enriched from blood (not recorded which). The CDR3 spells CASSHHRSGPGRHEQYF. CDR3 nucleotides: TGTGCCAGCAGTCACCACCGGTCGGGGCCAGGGAGGCACGAGCAGTACTTC.